This T cell receptor beta chain stems from a study of beta chain features in type 1 diabetes. For the study at large: Researchers looked at about 110 million sorted cells across all samples.

In the case of this clone: No antigen is known for it.

cDNA synthesis used the whole RNA isolate, giving expressed TCRB sequences. Using immunoSEQ multiplex PCR, the repertoire was profiled, and TCRdb retains in-frame clones only, with some absent. The table includes a few hundred thousand clones, 13% to 15% detected once. Averaging roughly 120 mL, one heparinised blood draw came from each individual donor. Sorted CD4+ subsets: naive, central memory, regulatory, stem cell-like memory (CD45RO/CCR7/CD25/CD127/CD95/CD27 panel). Study-wide points: Equally in patients and controls, shorter templates might have been favored by PCR. People with Type 1 diabetes carried modestly yet significantly shorter TCRB CDR3s in all four CD4+ subsets.

V dropped 6 bases and J dropped 3; count of bases not matched to a gene: 8. The germline V gene encodes CDR1 SNHLY and CDR2 FYNNEI. The CDR3 is 15 residues long. This clonotype originated in a man younger than 45 with type 1 diabetes. The material sequenced was naive CD4+ T cells from blood. The V gene is TRBV2, the J gene TRBJ1-5; 7 nucleotides line up with TRBD1. This CDR3 is CASSPDRANNQPQHF. The CDR3 coding sequence is TGTGCCAGCAGCCCCGACAGGGCAAACAATCAGCCCCAGCATTTT.